The 8 T cell receptor beta chains presented below share a single source sample, sequenced in a study of CD8+ T cells in alopecia areata. cDNA reverse transcribed from extracted RNA served as the sequencing template. Sequencing used immunoSEQ multiplex PCR; TCRdb keeps in-frame clones, though not all of them. Among over 150,000 clones, about 60% were seen once, and the ten largest hold about 0.69%. The treatment was: oral pan-JAK inhibitor, 5-10 mg twice daily. The sample consisted of CD4+ T cells sorted from blood, taken at week 4, from a patient treated with tofacitinib. The receptors derive from a human donor with alopecia areata.

There are a few counts of this clone. The gene calls are TRBV15 and TRBJ2-1; maybe TRBD1 (5 bases). The CDR3 contains 15 residues. Germline V lookup: CDR1 LNHNV, CDR2 YYDKDF (reference sequence). V lost 0 bases and J lost 1, with 7 bases in between. The chain's CDR3 is CATSRDQGSYNEQFF. The DNA of the CDR3 is TGTGCCACCAGCAGAGATCAGGGATCCTACAATGAGCAGTTCTTC.

The V gene is TRBV30, the J gene TRBJ1-4, with a weak D call TRBD1 (5 bases). Deletions cut 0 bases from V and 4 bases from J, with 9 bases between. Germline V gives CDR1 GTSNPN, CDR2 SVGIG (reference sequence). CDR3 length equals 14 residues. CDR3 bases: TGTGCCTGGAGTGTAGGGGCCATTAATGAAAAACTGTTTTTT. Its translation: CAWSVGAINEKLFF.

In its sample, this clone was seen a few times. The chain uses TRBV7-2 and TRBJ2-1, with 9 bases fitting TRBD2. The junction had 5 bases not matched to a gene; V was cut back by 4 bases and J by 4 bases. CDR1 SGHTA and CDR2 FQGNSA come from the germline V gene. The CDR3 loop spans 15 amino acids. CDR3 sequence: CASSSSGRSYNEQFF. CDR3 in DNA: TGTGCCAGCAGCTCCAGCGGGAGGTCTTACAATGAGCAGTTCTTC.

The chain recombines TRBV5-1 with TRBJ2-5, with D maybe TRBD1 (6 bases). V lost 7 bases to trimming and J lost 4 bases, with 11 bases between them. Germline lookup yields CDR1 SGHRS and CDR2 YFSETQ. There are 12 residues in the CDR3. The CDR3, as DNA: TGCGCCAGCGGGGACATGACAGAGACCCAGTACTTC. It translates to CASGDMTETQYF.

The V gene is TRBV7-9, the J gene TRBJ2-7, with 8 bases lining up with TRBD2. V trimming: 8 bases; J trimming: 2 bases; junction bases outside the gene matches: 8. Germline CDR1 is SEHNR and CDR2 is FQNEAQ (reference sequence). The CDR3 totals 14 residues. The CDR3 loop is CASGLGGVTYEQYF. Here the CDR3 DNA reads TGTGCCAGCGGCCTCGGGGGGGTGACCTACGAGCAGTACTTC. Combining the CDR3 with reference TRBV7-9 and TRBJ2-7 gives the whole variable domain DTGVSQNPRHKITKRGQNVTFRCDPISEHNRLYWYRQTLGQGPEFLTYFQNEAQLEKSRLLSDRFSAERPKGSFSTLEIQRTEQGDSAMYLCASGLGGVTYEQYFGPGTRLTVT.

This chain connects TRBV18 to TRBJ2-5, with D possibly TRBD1 on 6 matching bases. CDR1 is KGHSH and CDR2 is LQKENI in the germline V gene. Between the trimmed V and J ends, which lost 5 bases and 3 bases, there was a span of 10 bases. The CDR3 is 13 residues long. CDR3 in amino acids: CASSSDRKETQYF. CDR3 DNA: TGTGCCAGCTCATCGGACAGAAAAGAGACCCAGTACTTC.

The chain links TRBV29-1 to TRBJ1-1, with unresolved D. Trimming pared 6 bases from V and 0 bases from J, leaving 17 bases between. The germline gives CDR1 SQVTM, CDR2 ANQGSEA. This CDR3 is built from 15 residues. The chain's CDR3 is CSVAPTSLMNTEAFF. CDR3 sequence (DNA): TGCAGCGTCGCGCCTACGAGTTTGATGAACACTGAAGCTTTCTTT. Full variable domain (missing parts from reference TRBV29-1 and TRBJ1-1): SAVISQKPSRDICQRGTSLTIQCQVDSQVTMMFWYRQQPGQSLTLIATANQGSEATYESGFVIDKFPISRPNLTFSTLTVSNMSPEDSSIYLCSVAPTSLMNTEAFFGQGTRLTVV.

The chain uses TRBV29-1 and TRBJ2-1, with TRBD2 as a possible D gene (6 bases). The germline V gene has CDR1 SQVTM and CDR2 ANQGSEA. The length of the CDR3 is 14 residues. The V and J ends lost 5 bases and 1 base respectively, with 12 bases between them. CDR3 bases: TGCAGCGTTCGAGATGGAGGGTCCTACAATGAGCAGTTCTTC. Translation gives CSVRDGGSYNEQFF.